The 18 T cell receptor beta chains presented below share a single source sample, sequenced in a study of T-cell reconstitution after alpha-beta-depleted transplantation in children. The TCRbeta library was prepared with unique molecular identifiers. MiXCR, applied by TCRdb to the PCR reads, yields one record per CDR3 protein. The sample holds 450,000 to 600,000 distinct CDR3 sequences; around 18% are singletons and the top ten take more than 2.5%. This material consisted of PBMCs from the stem cell graft donor, taken from the stem cell graft. All receptors come from a human donor who donated a stem cell graft to a child with acute lymphoblastic leukemia.

This clonotype was seen only once. The chain links TRBV7-9 to TRBJ2-5, with 8 bases identical to TRBD2. CDR1 SEHNR and CDR2 FQNEAQ come from the germline V gene (reference sequence). The CDR3 runs to 16 residues. Trimming at V came to 5 bases and at J to 2 bases, leaving 10 bases not matched to a gene. CDR3 in amino acids: CASSPRGRGEQETQYF. CDR3 coding DNA: TGTGCCAGCAGCCCCCGGGGGCGGGGGGAACAAGAGACCCAGTACTTC.

This clonotype was found a few times. J is TRBJ2-7 and V is TRBV19, with 8 bases matching TRBD1. This CDR3 spans 14 amino acids. CDR1 and CDR2 (germline): LNHDA, SQIVND (reference sequence). Trimming took 7 bases from V and 5 from J; bases not matched to a gene: 10. The CDR3 here is CASTSGQGSHEQYF. CDR3 DNA: TGTGCCAGTACGTCCGGACAGGGATCCCACGAGCAGTACTTC.

This clonotype was seen only a few times. The rearrangement uses TRBV5-1 and TRBJ2-1, with D perhaps matching TRBD2 (5 bases). The CDR3 is 12 amino acids. The germline gives CDR1 SGHRS, CDR2 YFSETQ. The V end was cut by 4 bases, the J end by 9 bases, with 11 bases between. The CDR3 coding sequence is TGCGCCAGCAGCCTGTGGCGGGCTGAGCAGTTCTTC. Amino acid sequence: CASSLWRAEQFF.

The chain links TRBV11-1 to TRBJ2-1; 7 bases line up with TRBD2. The V segment lost 2 bases and the J segment 1 base; nucleotides outside the gene matches: 11. CDR3 length: 18 residues. CDR1 and CDR2 (germline): SGHAT, FQDESV (reference sequence). The CDR3 reads CASSLRGGSTVSYNEQFF. CDR3 nucleotides: TGTGCCAGCAGCTTACGCGGCGGGAGCACCGTATCCTACAATGAGCAGTTCTTC.

This clonotype was counted between two and nine times. This chain uses TRBV4-2 with TRBJ2-1; D is tentatively TRBD1 or TRBD2 (5 bases each). Between the trimmed V and J ends, which lost 4 bases and 10 bases, there was a span of 20 bases. Germline V gene lookup returns CDR1 LGHNA and CDR2 YNFKEQ. This CDR3 spans 15 amino acids. CDR3 sequence (DNA): TGTGCCAGCAGCCCGAGGGTAACGGGCCAGGGCGAGCAGTTCTTC. It is translated as CASSPRVTGQGEQFF.

The chain combines TRBV4-1 with TRBJ2-3; D may be TRBD2 (6 bases). The germline gives CDR1 MGHRA, CDR2 YSYEKL. The CDR3 is made up of 16 amino acids. V lost 3 bases, J lost 5 bases, and 18 bases lay in between. CDR3 bases: TGCGCCAGCAGCCAGACTCGGGGGTTATATGGAGATACGCAGTATTTT. Amino acid sequence: CASSQTRGLYGDTQYF.

This clonotype has just a few counts. This chain links TRBV11-1 with TRBJ2-6, with 8 bases that match TRBD2. Trimming at V came to 2 bases and at J to 2 bases, leaving 5 bases not matched to a gene. Germline loops: CDR1 SGHAT, CDR2 FQDESV (reference sequence). There are 17 residues in the CDR3. CDR3 sequence (DNA): TGTGCCAGCAGCTTATTACGCGGGAGGACTGGGGCCAACGTCCTGACTTTC. Its translation: CASSLLRGRTGANVLTF. Together with reference TRBV11-1 and TRBJ2-6, the CDR3 gives the full variable domain: EAEVAQSPRYKITEKSQAVAFWCDPISGHATLYWYRQILGQGPELLVQFQDESVVDDSQLPKDRFSAERLKGVDSTLKIQPAELGDSAMYLCASSLLRGRTGANVLTFGAGSRLTVL.

The rearrangement uses TRBV7-9 and TRBJ2-1, with unresolved D. The CDR3 is 15 residues long. Trimming took off 2 bases at V and 5 bases at J, with 13 bases between the two ends. CDR1 is SEHNR, CDR2 FQNEAQ, per germline (reference sequence). CDR3 bases: TGTGCCAGCAGCTTATCGGCCCTTACCGACAATGAGCAGTTCTTC. The encoded protein is CASSLSALTDNEQFF.

V gene TRBV7-9 combines with J gene TRBJ2-5; D may match TRBD1 or TRBD2 (5 bases each). Germline V gene lookup returns CDR1 SEHNR and CDR2 FQNEAQ (reference sequence). The CDR3 has 16 residues. V was clipped by 5 bases and J by 1 base, with 17 bases between them. CDR3 coding DNA: TGTGCCAGCAGCCCCGGGGCCCCCGGGACCCAAGAGACCCAGTACTTC. Its protein is CASSPGAPGTQETQYF. The full variable domain, rest sourced from reference TRBV7-9 and TRBJ2-5, is DTGVSQNPRHKITKRGQNVTFRCDPISEHNRLYWYRQTLGQGPEFLTYFQNEAQLEKSRLLSDRFSAERPKGSFSTLEIQRTEQGDSAMYLCASSPGAPGTQETQYFGPGTRLLVL.

The chain joins TRBV29-1 to TRBJ2-1; 7 bases map to TRBD2. Germline CDR1 SQVTM, CDR2 ANQGSEA. This CDR3 contains 13 residues. The ends lost 3 bases at V and 7 bases at J; junction bases unmatched: 6. CDR3 region: CSVDGRERNEQFF. The CDR3, as DNA: TGCAGCGTTGATGGGCGGGAGAGGAATGAGCAGTTCTTC.

In this sample, this clonotype turned up many times. V gene TRBV3-1 combines with J gene TRBJ2-3; no clear D gene. Germline loops: CDR1 LGHDT, CDR2 YNNKEL (reference sequence). CDR3 length: 12 residues. V was trimmed by 5 bases and J by 4 bases, leaving 7 bases between them. CDR3 region: CASSFQADTQYF. CDR3 DNA: TGTGCCAGCAGCTTCCAGGCAGATACGCAGTATTTT.

The chain carries TRBV10-3 and TRBJ1-4; D is possibly TRBD1 (6 bases). The V end lost 2 bases, the J end lost 4 bases, and 17 bases lay between the germline ends. Germline CDR1 reads ENHRY; CDR2 reads SYGVKD. The CDR3 runs to 17 residues. The CDR3 reads CAISERAEGGDNEKLFF. The CDR3 DNA is TGTGCCATCAGTGAGCGGGCCGAAGGGGGAGATAATGAAAAACTGTTTTTT.

This clonotype was observed a handful of times. The chain is built from TRBV29-1 and TRBJ2-2, with D possibly called TRBD1 or TRBD2 (5 bases each). CDR3 size: 12 residues. The V gene's germline CDR1 is SQVTM and CDR2 ANQGSEA. The ends were cut back, 7 bases at V and 5 bases at J, with 11 bases in the middle. This CDR3 is CSAWGGTGELFF. CDR3 nucleotide sequence: TGCAGCGCCTGGGGCGGGACCGGGGAGCTGTTTTTT.

This chain uses TRBV14 with TRBJ2-2; D unclear. The CDR3 spans 14 residues. Germline values: CDR1 SGHDN, CDR2 FVKESK. V lost 1 base and J lost 0, with 3 bases in between. CDR3 DNA: TGTGCCAGCAGCCAAGTTTCGAACACCGGGGAGCTGTTTTTT. Translated, it gives CASSQVSNTGELFF.

V gene TRBV7-9 combines with J gene TRBJ2-3; D call uncertain. The CDR3 covers 13 residues. V shed 7 bases and J shed 6 bases, with 14 bases lying between them. The germline V gene has CDR1 SEHNR and CDR2 FQNEAQ (reference sequence). CDR3 loop: CASNRLQRDTQYF. CDR3 sequence (DNA): TGTGCCAGCAACAGACTGCAACGGGATACGCAGTATTTT. Combining the CDR3 with reference TRBV7-9 and TRBJ2-3 gives the whole variable domain DTGVSQNPRHKITKRGQNVTFRCDPISEHNRLYWYRQTLGQGPEFLTYFQNEAQLEKSRLLSDRFSAERPKGSFSTLEIQRTEQGDSAMYLCASNRLQRDTQYFGPGTRLTVL.

This clonotype was detected ten times or more. The CDR3 DNA reads TGTGCCAGCAGCTTCGGGACTAGTCCATTTGAGCAGTTCTTC. Translated, it gives CASSFGTSPFEQFF. The genes are TRBV7-3 and TRBJ2-1; 8 bases map to TRBD2. CDR1 SGHTA and CDR2 FQGTGA come from the germline V gene. This CDR3 is built from 14 residues. V was pared by 3 bases and J by 9 bases, with 7 bases of the junction left unmatched.

The chain links TRBV19 to TRBJ1-5; TRBD1 aligns across 8 bases. The CDR3 has 14 residues. The germline V gene encodes CDR1 LNHDA and CDR2 SQIVND (reference sequence). V lost 3 bases and J lost 6; bases outside the gene matches: 4. CDR3 region: CASSIQGAIQPQHF. Here the CDR3 DNA reads TGTGCCAGTAGTATTCAGGGGGCGATTCAGCCCCAGCATTTT.

This chain connects TRBV9 to TRBJ2-3, with TRBD2 matching over 7 bases. CDR3 length: 18 amino acids. Germline loops: CDR1 SGDLS, CDR2 YYNGEE. The trim removed 3 bases at V and 3 bases at J, leaving 16 bases unmatched. CDR3 nucleotide sequence: TGTGCCAGCAGCGCCCCAGAGGGGCAGGGAGGGAATACAGATACGCAGTATTTT. Its protein is CASSAPEGQGGNTDTQYF.